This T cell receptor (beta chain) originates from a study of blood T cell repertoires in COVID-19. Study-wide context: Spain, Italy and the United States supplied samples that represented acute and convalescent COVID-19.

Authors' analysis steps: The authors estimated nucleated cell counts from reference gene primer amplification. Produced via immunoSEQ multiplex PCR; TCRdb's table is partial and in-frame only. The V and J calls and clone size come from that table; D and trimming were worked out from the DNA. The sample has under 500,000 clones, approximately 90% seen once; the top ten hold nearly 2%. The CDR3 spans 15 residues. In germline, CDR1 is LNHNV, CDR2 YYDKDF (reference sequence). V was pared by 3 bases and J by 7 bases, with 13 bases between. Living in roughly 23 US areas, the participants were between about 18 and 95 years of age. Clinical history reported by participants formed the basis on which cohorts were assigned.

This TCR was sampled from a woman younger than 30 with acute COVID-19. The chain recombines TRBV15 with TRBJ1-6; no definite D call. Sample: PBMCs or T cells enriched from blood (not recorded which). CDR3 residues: CATSRTRDPNSPLHF. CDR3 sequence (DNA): TGTGCCACCAGCAGGACTCGGGATCCAAATTCACCCCTCCACTTT. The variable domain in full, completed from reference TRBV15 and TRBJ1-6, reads DAMVIQNPRYQVTQFGKPVTLSCSQTLNHNVMYWYQQKSSQAPKLLFHYYDKDFNNEADTPDNFQSRRPNTSFCFLDIRSPGLGDTAMYLCATSRTRDPNSPLHFGNGTRLTVT.